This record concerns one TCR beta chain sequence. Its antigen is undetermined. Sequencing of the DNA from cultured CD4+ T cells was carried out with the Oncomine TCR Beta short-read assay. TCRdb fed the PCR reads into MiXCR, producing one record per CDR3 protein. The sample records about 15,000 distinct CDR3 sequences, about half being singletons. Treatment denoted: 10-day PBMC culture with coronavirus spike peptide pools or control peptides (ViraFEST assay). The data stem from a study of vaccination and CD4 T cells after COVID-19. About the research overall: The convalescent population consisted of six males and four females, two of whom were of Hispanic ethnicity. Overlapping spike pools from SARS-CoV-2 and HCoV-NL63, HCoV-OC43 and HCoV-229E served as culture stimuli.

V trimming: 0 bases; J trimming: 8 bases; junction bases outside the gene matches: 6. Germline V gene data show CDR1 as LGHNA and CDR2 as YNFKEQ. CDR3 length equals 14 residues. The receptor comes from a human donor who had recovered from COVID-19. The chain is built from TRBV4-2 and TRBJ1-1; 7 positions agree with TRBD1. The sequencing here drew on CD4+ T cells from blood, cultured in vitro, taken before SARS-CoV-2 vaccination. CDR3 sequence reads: CASSQERTGAEAFF. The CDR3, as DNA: TGTGCCAGCAGCCAAGAAAGGACAGGTGCCGAAGCTTTCTTT.